This T cell receptor (beta chain) comes out of a study of T cell clonality in common variable immunodeficiency. The table came from immunoSEQ multiplex PCR; TCRdb's copy has only in-frame clones and leaves some out. The sample was found to contain tens of thousands of clones, and every one recurs. This clone was seen many times. Material for sequencing was peripheral blood mononuclear cells. This TCR was recovered from a person aged 18-70 years in good health.

CDR3 protein: CASSLQKNTEAFF. The CDR3 DNA, read in part, is TGTGCCAGCAGCTTACAAAAGAACACTGAA. J is TRBJ1-1 and V is TRBV7-3; unclear D gene. The read terminates 3 residues ahead of where the CDR3 ends, so the germline J gene completes it. The CDR3 loop spans 13 amino acids. Germline V gene data show CDR1 as SGHTA and CDR2 as FQGTGA. Trimming took 2 bases from V and 1 from J, leaving 5 bases between them. The full variable domain, completed using reference TRBV7-3 and TRBJ1-1, is GAGVSQTPSNKVTEKGKYVELRCDPISGHTALYWYRQSLGQGPEFLIYFQGTGAADDSGLPNDRFFAVRPEGSVSTLKIQRTERGDSAVYLCASSLQKNTEAFFGQGTRLTVV.